The source of this T cell receptor beta chain is a study of blood T cells in healthy people across ages. Across the study: Template-switching capture recovered about one barcoded beta molecule per two T cells.

Using a J-beta primer mix together with a sample-barcoded 5' primer, a second PCR was run for roughly 6 to 12 cycles. TCRdb re-derived calls from the 5' RACE reads in MiXCR, one entry per CDR3 protein. The table shows 1.5 million to 2 million distinct CDR3 sequences, with 49% occurring only once. With respect to this clonotype: Its antigen is unknown.

Trimming removed 5 bases at V and 2 bases at J, with 14 bases between. Germline values: CDR1 SGHAT, CDR2 FQNNGV. This CDR3 comprises 15 residues. Every sample gave at least 5.5 micrograms of total RNA when it was extracted. The study's findings and limits: It was held that diversity estimates obtained from one million T cells represented underestimates.

Sequences were obtained from blood. The source is a woman aged 40 to 49 in good health. The gene calls are TRBV11-2 and TRBJ2-3; TRBD1 might be the D (6 bases). The CDR3 DNA sequence: TGTGCCAGCAGCCCTCAGGGGTCGAACACAGATACGCAGTATTTT. Translation gives CASSPQGSNTDTQYF.